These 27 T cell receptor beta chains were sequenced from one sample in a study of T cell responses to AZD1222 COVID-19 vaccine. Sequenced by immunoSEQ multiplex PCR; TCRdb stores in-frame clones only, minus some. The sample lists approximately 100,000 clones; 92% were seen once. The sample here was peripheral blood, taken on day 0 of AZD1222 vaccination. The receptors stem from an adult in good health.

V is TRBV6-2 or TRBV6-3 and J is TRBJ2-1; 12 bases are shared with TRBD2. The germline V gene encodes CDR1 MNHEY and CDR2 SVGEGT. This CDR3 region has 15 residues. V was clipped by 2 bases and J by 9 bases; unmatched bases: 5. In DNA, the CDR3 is TGTGCCAGCAGTTACCCGACTAGCGGGAGAGTTGAGCAGTTCTTC. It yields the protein CASSYPTSGRVEQFF.

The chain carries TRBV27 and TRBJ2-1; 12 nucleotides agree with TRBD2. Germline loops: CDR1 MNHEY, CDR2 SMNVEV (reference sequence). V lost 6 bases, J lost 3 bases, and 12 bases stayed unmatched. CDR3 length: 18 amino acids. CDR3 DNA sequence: TGTGCCAGCAGGCTCCTAGCGGGAGGGCCTGGTAGCTACAATGAGCAGTTCTTC. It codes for CASRLLAGGPGSYNEQFF.

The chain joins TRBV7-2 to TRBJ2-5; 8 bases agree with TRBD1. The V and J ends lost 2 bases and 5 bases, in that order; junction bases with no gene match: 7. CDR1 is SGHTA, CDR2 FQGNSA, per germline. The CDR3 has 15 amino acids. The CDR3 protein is CASSLSQGAVETQYF. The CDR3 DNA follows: TGTGCCAGCAGCTTATCTCAGGGGGCTGTTGAGACCCAGTACTTC.

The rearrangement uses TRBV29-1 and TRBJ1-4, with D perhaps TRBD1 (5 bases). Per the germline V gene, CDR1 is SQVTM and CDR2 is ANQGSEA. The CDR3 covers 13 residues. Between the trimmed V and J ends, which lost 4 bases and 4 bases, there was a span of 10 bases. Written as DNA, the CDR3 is TGCAGCGTTGGAGGACAAATTAATGAAAAACTGTTTTTT. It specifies CSVGGQINEKLFF.

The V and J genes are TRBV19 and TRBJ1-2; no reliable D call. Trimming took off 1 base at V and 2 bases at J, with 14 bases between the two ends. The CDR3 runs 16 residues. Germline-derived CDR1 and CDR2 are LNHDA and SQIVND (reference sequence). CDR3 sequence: CASSIGGRFANYGYTF. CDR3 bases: TGTGCCAGTAGTATAGGTGGTCGCTTCGCAAACTATGGCTACACCTTC. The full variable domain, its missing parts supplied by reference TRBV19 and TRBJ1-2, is DGGITQSPKYLFRKEGQNVTLSCEQNLNHDAMYWYRQDPGQGLRLIYYSQIVNDFQKGDIAEGYSVSREKKESFPLTVTSAQKNPTAFYLCASSIGGRFANYGYTFGSGTRLTVV.

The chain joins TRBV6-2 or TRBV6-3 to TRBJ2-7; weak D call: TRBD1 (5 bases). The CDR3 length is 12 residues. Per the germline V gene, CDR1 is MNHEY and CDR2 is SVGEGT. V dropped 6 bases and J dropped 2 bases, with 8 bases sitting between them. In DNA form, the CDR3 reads TGTGCCAGCAGCCAGGGCCCCTACGAGCAGTACTTC. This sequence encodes CASSQGPYEQYF.

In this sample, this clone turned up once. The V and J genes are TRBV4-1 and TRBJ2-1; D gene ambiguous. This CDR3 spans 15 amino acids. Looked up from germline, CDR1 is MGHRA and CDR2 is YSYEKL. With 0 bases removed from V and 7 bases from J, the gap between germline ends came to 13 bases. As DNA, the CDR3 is TGCGCCAGCAGCCAAGACCCCGAGGTTTGGAATGAGCAGTTCTTC. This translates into CASSQDPEVWNEQFF.

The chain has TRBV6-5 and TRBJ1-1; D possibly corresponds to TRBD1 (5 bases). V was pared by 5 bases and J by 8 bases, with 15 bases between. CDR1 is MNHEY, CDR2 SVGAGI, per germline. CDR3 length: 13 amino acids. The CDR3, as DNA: TGTGCCAGCAGTCTAACAGGCCCGAGGGAAGCTTTCTTT. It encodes CASSLTGPREAFF.

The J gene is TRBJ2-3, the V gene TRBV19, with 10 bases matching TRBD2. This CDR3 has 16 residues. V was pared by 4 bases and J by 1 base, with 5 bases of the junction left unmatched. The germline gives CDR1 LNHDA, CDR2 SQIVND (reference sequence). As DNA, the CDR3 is TGTGCCAGTAGTAAGACTAGCGGGTATGGCACAGATACGCAGTATTTT. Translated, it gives CASSKTSGYGTDTQYF. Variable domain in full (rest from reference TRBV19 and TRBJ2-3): DGGITQSPKYLFRKEGQNVTLSCEQNLNHDAMYWYRQDPGQGLRLIYYSQIVNDFQKGDIAEGYSVSREKKESFPLTVTSAQKNPTAFYLCASSKTSGYGTDTQYFGPGTRLTVL.

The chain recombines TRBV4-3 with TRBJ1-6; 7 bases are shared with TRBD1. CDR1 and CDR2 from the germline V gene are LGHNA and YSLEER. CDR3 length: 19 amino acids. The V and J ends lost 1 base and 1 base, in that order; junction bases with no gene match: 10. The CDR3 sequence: CASSQGRGLDWSYNSPLHF. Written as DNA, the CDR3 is TGCGCCAGCAGCCAAGGAAGGGGGCTGGATTGGTCCTATAATTCACCCCTCCACTTT.

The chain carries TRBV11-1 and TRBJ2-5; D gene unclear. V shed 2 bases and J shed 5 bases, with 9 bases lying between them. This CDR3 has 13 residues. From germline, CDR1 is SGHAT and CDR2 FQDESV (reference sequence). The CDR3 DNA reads TGTGCCAGCAGCTTAAGGCTGAGGGAGACCCAGTACTTC. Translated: CASSLRLRETQYF.

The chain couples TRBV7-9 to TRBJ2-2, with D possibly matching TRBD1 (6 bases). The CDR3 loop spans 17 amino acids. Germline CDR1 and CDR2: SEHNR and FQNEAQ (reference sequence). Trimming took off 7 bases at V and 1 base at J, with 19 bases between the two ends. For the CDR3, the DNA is TGTGCCAGCACCATAGGGGTACAGGGAATGAACACCGGGGAGCTGTTTTTT. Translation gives CASTIGVQGMNTGELFF.

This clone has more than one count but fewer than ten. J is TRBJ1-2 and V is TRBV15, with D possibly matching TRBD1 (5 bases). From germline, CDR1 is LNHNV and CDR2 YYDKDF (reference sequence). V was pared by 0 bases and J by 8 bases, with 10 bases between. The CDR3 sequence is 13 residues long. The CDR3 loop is CATSRDLGPGYTF. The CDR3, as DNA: TGTGCCACCAGCAGAGATCTGGGGCCCGGCTACACCTTC.

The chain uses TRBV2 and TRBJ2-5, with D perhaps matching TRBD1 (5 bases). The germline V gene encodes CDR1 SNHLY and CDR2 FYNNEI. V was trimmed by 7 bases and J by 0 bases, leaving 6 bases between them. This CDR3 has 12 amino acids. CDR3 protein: CASNRYQETQYF. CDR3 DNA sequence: TGTGCCAGCAACAGGTACCAAGAGACCCAGTACTTC.

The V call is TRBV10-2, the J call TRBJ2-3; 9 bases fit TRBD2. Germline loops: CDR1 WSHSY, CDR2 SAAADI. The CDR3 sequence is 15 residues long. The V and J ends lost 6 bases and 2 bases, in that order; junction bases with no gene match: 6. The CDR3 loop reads CASRVAGVVTDTQYF. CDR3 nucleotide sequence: TGCGCCAGCAGAGTAGCGGGAGTGGTCACAGATACGCAGTATTTT.

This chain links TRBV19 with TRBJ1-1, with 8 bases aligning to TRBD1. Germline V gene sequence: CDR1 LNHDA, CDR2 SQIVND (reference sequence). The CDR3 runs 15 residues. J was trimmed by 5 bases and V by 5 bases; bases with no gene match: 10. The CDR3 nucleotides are TGTGCCAGTAGTCCGGACAGGGAAATCTGGACTGAAGCTTTCTTT. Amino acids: CASSPDREIWTEAFF.

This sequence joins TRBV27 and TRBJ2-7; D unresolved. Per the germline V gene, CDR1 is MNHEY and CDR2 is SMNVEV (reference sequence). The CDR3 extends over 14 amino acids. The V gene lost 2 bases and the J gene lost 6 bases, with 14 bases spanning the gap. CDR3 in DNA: TGTGCCAGCAGTTTACATGTCATGGGCGGCGAGCAGTACTTC. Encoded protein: CASSLHVMGGEQYF.

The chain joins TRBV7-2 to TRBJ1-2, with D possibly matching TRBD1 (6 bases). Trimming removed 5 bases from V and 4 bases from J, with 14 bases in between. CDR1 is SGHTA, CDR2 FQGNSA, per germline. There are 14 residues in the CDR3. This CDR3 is CASSPTPQGYGYTF. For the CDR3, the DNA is TGTGCCAGCAGCCCCACACCACAGGGCTATGGCTACACCTTC.

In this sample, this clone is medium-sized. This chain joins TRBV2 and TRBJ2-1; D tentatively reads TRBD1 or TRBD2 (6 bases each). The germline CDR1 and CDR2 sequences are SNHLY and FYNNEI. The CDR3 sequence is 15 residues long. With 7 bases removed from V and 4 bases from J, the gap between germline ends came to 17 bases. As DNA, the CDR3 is TGTGCCAGCATAGTCGGCGGGACATCATACAATGAGCAGTTCTTC. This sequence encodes CASIVGGTSYNEQFF.

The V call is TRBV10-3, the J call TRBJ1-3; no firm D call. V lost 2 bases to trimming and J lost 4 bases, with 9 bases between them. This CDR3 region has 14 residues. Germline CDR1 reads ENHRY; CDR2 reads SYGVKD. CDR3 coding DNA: TGTGCCATCAGTGAGCAGCTAACGGGAAACACCATATATTTT. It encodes CAISEQLTGNTIYF.

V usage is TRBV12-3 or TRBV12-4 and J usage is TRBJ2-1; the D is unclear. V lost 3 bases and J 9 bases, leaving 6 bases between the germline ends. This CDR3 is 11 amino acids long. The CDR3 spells CASSFYGEQFF. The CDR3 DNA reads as TGTGCCAGCAGTTTTTATGGTGAGCAGTTCTTC.

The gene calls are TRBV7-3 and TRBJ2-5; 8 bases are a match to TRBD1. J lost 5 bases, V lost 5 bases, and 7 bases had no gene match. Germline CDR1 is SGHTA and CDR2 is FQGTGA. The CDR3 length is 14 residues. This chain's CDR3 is CASSPTGVGETQYF. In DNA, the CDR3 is TGTGCCAGCAGCCCGACAGGGGTCGGGGAGACCCAGTACTTC. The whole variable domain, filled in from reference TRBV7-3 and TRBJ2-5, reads GAGVSQTPSNKVTEKGKYVELRCDPISGHTALYWYRQSLGQGPEFLIYFQGTGAADDSGLPNDRFFAVRPEGSVSTLKIQRTERGDSAVYLCASSPTGVGETQYFGPGTRLLVL.

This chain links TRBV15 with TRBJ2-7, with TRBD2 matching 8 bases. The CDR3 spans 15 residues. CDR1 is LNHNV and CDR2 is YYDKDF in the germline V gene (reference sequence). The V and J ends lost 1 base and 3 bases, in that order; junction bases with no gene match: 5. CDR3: CATSRGGLGDYEQYF. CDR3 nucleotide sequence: TGTGCCACCAGCAGAGGGGGACTAGGGGACTACGAGCAGTACTTC.

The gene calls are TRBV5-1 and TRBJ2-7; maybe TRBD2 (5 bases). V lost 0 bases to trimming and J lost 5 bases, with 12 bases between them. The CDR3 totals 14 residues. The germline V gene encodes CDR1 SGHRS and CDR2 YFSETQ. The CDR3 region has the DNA TGCGCCAGCAGCTTGGCGCGGGTCCCGAACGAGCAGTACTTC. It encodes CASSLARVPNEQYF.

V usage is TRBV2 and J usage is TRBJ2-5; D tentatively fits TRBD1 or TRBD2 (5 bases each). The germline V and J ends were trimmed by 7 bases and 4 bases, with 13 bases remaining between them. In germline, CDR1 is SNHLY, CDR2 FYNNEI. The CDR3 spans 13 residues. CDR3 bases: TGTGCCAGCATCCGGGGCCCAGGAGAGACCCAGTACTTC. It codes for CASIRGPGETQYF.

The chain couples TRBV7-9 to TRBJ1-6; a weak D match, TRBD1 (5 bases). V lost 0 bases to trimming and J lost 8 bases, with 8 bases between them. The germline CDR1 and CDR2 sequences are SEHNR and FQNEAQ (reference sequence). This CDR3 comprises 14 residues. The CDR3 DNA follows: TGTGCCAGCAGCTTAGCGTTGGGGGATTCACCCCTCCACTTT. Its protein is CASSLALGDSPLHF.

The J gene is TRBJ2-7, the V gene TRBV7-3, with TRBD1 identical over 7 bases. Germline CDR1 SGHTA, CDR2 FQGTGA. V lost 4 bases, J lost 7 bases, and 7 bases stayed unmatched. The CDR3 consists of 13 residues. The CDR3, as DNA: TGTGCCAGCAGCTCGGGACAGCAAGGGGAGCAGTACTTC. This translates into CASSSGQQGEQYF.